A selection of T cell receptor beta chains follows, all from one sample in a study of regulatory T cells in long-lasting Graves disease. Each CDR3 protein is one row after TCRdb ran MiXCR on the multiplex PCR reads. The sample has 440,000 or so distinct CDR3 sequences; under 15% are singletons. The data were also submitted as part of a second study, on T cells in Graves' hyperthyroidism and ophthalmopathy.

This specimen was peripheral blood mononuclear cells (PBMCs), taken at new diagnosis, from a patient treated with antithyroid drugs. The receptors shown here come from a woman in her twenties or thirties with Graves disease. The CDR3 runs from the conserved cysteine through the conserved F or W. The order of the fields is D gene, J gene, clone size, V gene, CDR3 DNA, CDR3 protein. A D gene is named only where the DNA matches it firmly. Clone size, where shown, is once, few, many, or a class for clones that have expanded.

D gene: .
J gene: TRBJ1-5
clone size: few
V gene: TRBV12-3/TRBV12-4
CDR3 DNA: TGTGCCAGCAGTCCCCCTGGAAATCAGCCCCAGCATTTT
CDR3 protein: CASSPPGNQPQHF

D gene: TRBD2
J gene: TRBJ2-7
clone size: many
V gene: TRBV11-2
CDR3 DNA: TGTGCCAGCAGAGCTAGCGGGCCGACCTACGAGCAGTACTTC
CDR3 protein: CASRASGPTYEQYF

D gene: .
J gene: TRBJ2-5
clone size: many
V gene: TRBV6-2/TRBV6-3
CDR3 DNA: TGTGCCAGCACATCAGGGATCCGGGAGACCCAGTACTTC
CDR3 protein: CASTSGIRETQYF

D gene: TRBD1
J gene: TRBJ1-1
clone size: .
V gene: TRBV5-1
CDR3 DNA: TGCGCCAGCAGCCGCGGGACAGGGACCCGGCCGTCGAACACTGAAGCTTTCTTT
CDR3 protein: CASSRGTGTRPSNTEAFF

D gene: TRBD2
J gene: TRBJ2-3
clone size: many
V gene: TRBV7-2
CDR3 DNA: TGTGCCAGCAGCCTCATCCTAGCGGGTGGAGATACGCAGTATTTT
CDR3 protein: CASSLILAGGDTQYF

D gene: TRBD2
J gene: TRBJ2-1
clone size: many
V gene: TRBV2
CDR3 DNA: TGTGCCAGCAGTGAGTTGGCGGGAGGGGAGGGGGAGCAGTTCTTC
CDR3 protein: CASSELAGGEGEQFF

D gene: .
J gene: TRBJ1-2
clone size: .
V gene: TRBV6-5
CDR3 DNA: TGTGCCAGCAGTTCGGACGGAAGCTATGGCTACACCTTC
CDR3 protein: CASSSDGSYGYTF

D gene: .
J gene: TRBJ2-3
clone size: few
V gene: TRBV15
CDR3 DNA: TGTGCCACCAGCAGCTGGGGGAGCACAGATACGCAGTATTTT
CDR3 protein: CATSSWGSTDTQYF

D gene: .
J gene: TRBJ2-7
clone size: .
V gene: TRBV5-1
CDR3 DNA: TGCGCCAGCAGGTTGGGTAGCTACGAGCAGTACTTC
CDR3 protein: CASRLGSYEQYF

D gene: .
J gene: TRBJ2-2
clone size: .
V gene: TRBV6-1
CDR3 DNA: TGTGCCAGCAGTGCAAAGTGGGGTGGGACCGGGGAGCTGTTTTTT
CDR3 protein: CASSAKWGGTGELFF